Each of the 30 T cell receptor beta chains below was sequenced from the same sample in a study of early T cells in non-severe SARS-CoV-2 infection. Using its own MiXCR run on the 5' RACE reads, TCRdb lists one record per CDR3 protein. The sample records roughly 24,000 distinct CDR3 sequences, 3.6% being singletons. Sequencing was performed on whole blood. These receptors were obtained from an adult who was a healthcare worker with PCR-confirmed SARS-CoV-2 infection or an uninfected control (not recorded which).

This clonotype was detected many times. The rearrangement uses TRBV19 and TRBJ2-2; D possibly matches TRBD1 or TRBD2 (6 bases each). This CDR3 contains 14 residues. Germline values: CDR1 LNHDA, CDR2 SQIVND (reference sequence). The V end lost 0 bases, the J end lost 6 bases, and 8 bases lay between the germline ends. The CDR3 spells CASSIDRGPGELFF. The CDR3 coding sequence is TGTGCCAGTAGTATAGATCGGGGGCCCGGGGAGCTGTTTTTT.

In its sample, this clonotype was seen many times. The chain has TRBV9 and TRBJ2-1; TRBD2 matches 9 bases. Germline CDR1 SGDLS, CDR2 YYNGEE. This CDR3 spans 15 amino acids. V was pared by 0 bases and J by 4 bases, with 2 bases of the junction left unmatched. Here the CDR3 DNA reads TGTGCCAGCAGCGTAGGTGCGGGAGGGTACAATGAGCAGTTCTTC. Residues: CASSVGAGGYNEQFF.

This clonotype was observed at least ten times. V gene TRBV18 combines with J gene TRBJ2-1; a weak D match, TRBD2 (5 bases). Germline lookup yields CDR1 KGHSH and CDR2 LQKENI. V lost 11 bases to trimming and J lost 3 bases, with 14 bases between them. The CDR3 loop spans 13 amino acids. The CDR3 DNA follows: TGTGCCGCGAACGGGGAAATCTACAATGAGCAGTTCTTC. Encoded protein: CAANGEIYNEQFF.

This clonotype was counted at least ten times. The chain is built from TRBV14 and TRBJ2-5; 7 bases agree with TRBD2. There are 16 residues in the CDR3. V shed 0 bases, J shed 5 bases, and the junction held 9 bases outside the gene matches. Per germline, CDR1 SGHDN and CDR2 FVKESK. This CDR3 reads CASSQEEWRESETQYF. The CDR3 DNA sequence: TGTGCCAGCAGCCAAGAAGAGTGGCGGGAGAGTGAGACCCAGTACTTC.

This clonotype has more than one count but fewer than ten. This chain connects TRBV7-2 to TRBJ1-1; 8 nucleotides agree with TRBD1. The germline V gene encodes CDR1 SGHTA and CDR2 FQGNSA. J gave up 5 bases and V 1 base, and 9 bases lay outside the gene matches. The CDR3 runs to 16 residues. The CDR3, as DNA: TGTGCCAGCAGCTTAGTCGTCGGACAGGGAGGGACTGAAGCTTTCTTT. It translates to CASSLVVGQGGTEAFF.

This clonotype was observed at least ten times. The chain carries TRBV7-3 and TRBJ2-1, with D unresolved. This CDR3 contains 12 residues. Germline V lookup: CDR1 SGHTA, CDR2 FQGTGA. Trimming stripped 0 bases from V and 7 bases from J, with 4 bases between. Here the CDR3 DNA reads TGTGCCAGCAGCTTAACGGGGAATGAGCAGTTCTTC. As protein: CASSLTGNEQFF.

This clonotype came up many times. V usage is TRBV11-2 and J usage is TRBJ2-3; tentative D call: TRBD2 (6 bases). The CDR3 loop spans 16 amino acids. Germline V gene data show CDR1 as SGHAT and CDR2 as FQNNGV. The V end lost 1 base, the J end lost 6 bases, and 17 bases lay between the germline ends. CDR3 coding DNA: TGTGCCAGCAGCTTAGTCCTTGGGACTCCCGGGGATACGCAGTATTTT. The encoded protein is CASSLVLGTPGDTQYF.

The table lists this clonotype with many counts. The V call is TRBV4-1, the J call TRBJ2-7; 9 bases match TRBD1. This CDR3 has 15 residues. V trimming: 4 bases; J trimming: 5 bases; junction bases outside the gene matches: 9. The germline V gene encodes CDR1 MGHRA and CDR2 YSYEKL. As DNA, the CDR3 is TGCGCCAGCAGCCCAGCCGGGACAGGGCAGCACGAGCAGTACTTC. Its translation: CASSPAGTGQHEQYF.

This clonotype was detected many times. The rearrangement links TRBV18 to TRBJ2-7; no definite D call. Germline-derived CDR1 and CDR2 are KGHSH and LQKENI. This CDR3 region has 15 residues. Trimming stripped 2 bases from V and 6 bases from J, with 17 bases between. The CDR3 bases are TGTGCCAGCTCACCAATTCCTGGGAAGGACGGCGAGCAGTACTTC. Protein sequence: CASSPIPGKDGEQYF. Looking up the rest from reference TRBV18 and TRBJ2-7 gives the full variable domain: NAGVMQNPRHLVRRRGQEARLRCSPMKGHSHVYWYRQLPEEGLKFMVYLQKENIIDESGMPKERFSAEFPKEGPSILRIQQVVRGDSAAYFCASSPIPGKDGEQYFGPGTRLTVT.

This clonotype has ten or more counts. This chain uses TRBV6-6 with TRBJ1-1; no clear D gene. The CDR3 runs 12 residues. Germline V gene sequence: CDR1 MNHNY, CDR2 SVGAGI (reference sequence). Trimming pared 2 bases from V and 5 bases from J, leaving 6 bases between. CDR3 loop: CASSYGGTEAFF. CDR3 nucleotides: TGTGCCAGCAGTTACGGTGGAACTGAAGCTTTCTTT.

By share, this clonotype counts as medium-sized. The chain joins TRBV20-1 to TRBJ1-2, with no clear D. Trimming removed 1 base at V and 8 bases at J, with 11 bases between. Germline V CDR1 and CDR2: DFQATT, SNEGSKA (reference sequence). This CDR3 comprises 12 residues. DNA for the CDR3: TGCAGTGCTAGAGCGAAGGTTAGAGGCTACACCTTC. Protein sequence: CSARAKVRGYTF.

This clonotype was counted at least ten times. The CDR3 DNA follows: TGCGCCAGCAGCCAGACTAGCACAGATACGCAGTATTTT. Translating gives CASSQTSTDTQYF. This rearrangement joins TRBV4-1 to TRBJ2-3; D unclear. From germline, CDR1 is MGHRA and CDR2 YSYEKL. This CDR3 spans 13 amino acids. V shed 3 bases and J shed 0 bases, with 4 bases lying between them.

The sample holds many counts of this clonotype. The chain uses TRBV6-6 and TRBJ1-2; 7 bases fit TRBD1. CDR1 and CDR2 from the germline V gene are MNHNY and SVGAGI (reference sequence). Trimming at V came to 6 bases and at J to 8 bases, leaving 9 bases not matched to a gene. The CDR3 covers 13 residues. This CDR3 reads CASRLTGEGGYTF. CDR3 sequence (DNA): TGTGCCAGCAGACTCACAGGGGAAGGAGGCTACACCTTC.

This sequence joins TRBV7-3 and TRBJ2-5, with unresolved D. Trimming removed 1 base from V and 5 bases from J, with 11 bases in between. Germline V gene sequence: CDR1 SGHTA, CDR2 FQGTGA. The CDR3 contains 14 residues. CDR3 loop: CASSLNPVMETQYF. CDR3 bases: TGTGCCAGCAGCTTAAATCCGGTGATGGAGACCCAGTACTTC.

At least ten counts were recorded for this clonotype. A read error may produce the germline difference seen at one junction end. This sequence joins TRBV24-1 and TRBJ2-1, with 7 bases fitting TRBD2. Germline loops: CDR1 KGHDR, CDR2 SFDVKD. The length of the CDR3 is 14 residues. Here the CDR3 DNA reads TGTGCCACCAGTGATTCACGACTGCCCTCGGGCGGGAGCTTC. The encoded protein is CATSDSRLPSGGSF.

V gene TRBV7-3 combines with J gene TRBJ2-3; possible D gene TRBD2, 6 bases. CDR1 and CDR2 from the germline V gene are SGHTA and FQGTGA. V was pared by 5 bases and J by 6 bases, with 15 bases between. This CDR3 contains 14 residues. In DNA, the CDR3 is TGTGCCAGCAGCGTGGGGGGAAGTGTGGATACGCAGTATTTT. Amino acids: CASSVGGSVDTQYF.

This clonotype was observed at least ten times. The chain combines TRBV11-2 with TRBJ2-7; 8 nucleotides line up with TRBD2. The germline V gene has CDR1 SGHAT and CDR2 FQNNGV. V lost 6 bases, J lost 3 bases, and 7 bases stayed unmatched. The CDR3 runs to 14 residues. CDR3: CASRRPGTSYEQYF. CDR3 bases: TGTGCCAGCAGACGACCGGGGACTAGCTACGAGCAGTACTTC. Variable domain in full (rest from reference TRBV11-2 and TRBJ2-7): EAGVAQSPRYKIIEKRQSVAFWCNPISGHATLYWYQQILGQGPKLLIQFQNNGVVDDSQLPKDRFSAERLKGVDSTLKIQPAKLEDSAVYLCASRRPGTSYEQYFGPGTRLTVT.

This clonotype occurred many times. The V and J genes are TRBV11-2 and TRBJ2-1; unclear D gene. Trimming pared 5 bases from V and 4 bases from J, leaving 6 bases between. Germline lookup yields CDR1 SGHAT and CDR2 FQNNGV. CDR3 length: 12 amino acids. CDR3 DNA: TGTGCCAGCAGCCAACAGTACAATGAGCAGTTCTTC. It encodes CASSQQYNEQFF.

The chain couples TRBV29-1 to TRBJ2-7; possibly TRBD1 for D (6 bases). The CDR3 loop spans 12 amino acids. V lost 3 bases to trimming and J lost 1 base, with 7 bases between them. Germline-derived CDR1 and CDR2 are SQVTM and ANQGSEA. Here the CDR3 reads CSVDQGSYEQYF. In DNA form, the CDR3 reads TGCAGCGTTGACCAGGGGTCCTACGAGCAGTACTTC.

Sample share makes this clonotype medium-sized. The DNA of the CDR3 is TGTGCCAGCAGCTTTCGGACGGAAGGGACTGAAGCTTTCTTT. It encodes CASSFRTEGTEAFF. The J gene is TRBJ1-1, the V gene TRBV7-9; D call uncertain. The CDR3 runs 14 residues. Germline V gene sequence: CDR1 SEHNR, CDR2 FQNEAQ (reference sequence). Deletions cut 3 bases from V and 5 bases from J, with 13 bases between.

This clonotype appeared many times. The V and J genes are TRBV20-1 and TRBJ2-3; perhaps TRBD2 as D (5 bases). Germline V gives CDR1 DFQATT, CDR2 SNEGSKA (reference sequence). CDR3 length: 15 amino acids. The ends were cut back, 3 bases at V and 3 bases at J, with 16 bases in the middle. The chain's CDR3 is CSARATLAFTDTQYF. DNA for the CDR3: TGCAGTGCTAGGGCGACTCTAGCTTTTACAGATACGCAGTATTTT.

This clonotype was observed at least ten times. This chain joins TRBV3-1 and TRBJ1-2, with a weak D call TRBD1 (5 bases). The germline V gene encodes CDR1 LGHDT and CDR2 YNNKEL (reference sequence). CDR3 length: 13 residues. Trimming took 0 bases from V and 8 from J, leaving 10 bases between them. The CDR3 sequence: CASSQDLGDGYTF. CDR3 in DNA: TGTGCCAGCAGCCAAGATTTGGGGGACGGCTACACCTTC.

There are a few counts of this clonotype. CDR3 DNA: TGTGCCAGCAGCTTAGCCGAGAGGCCCGGGACAGGGGAACCTGAAGCTTTCTTT. Translated: CASSLAERPGTGEPEAFF. The gene calls are TRBV7-6 and TRBJ1-1; 10 bases agree with TRBD1. Unmatched junction bases numbered 13, after V lost 0 bases and J lost 6 bases. Germline V gene data show CDR1 as SGHVS and CDR2 as FNYEAQ. The CDR3 length is 18 residues.

This clonotype occurred many times. This chain uses TRBV11-2 with TRBJ2-3, with D unclear. Per the germline V gene, CDR1 is SGHAT and CDR2 is FQNNGV. The V end lost 2 bases, the J end lost 2 bases, and 8 bases lay between the germline ends. This CDR3 is built from 14 residues. CDR3 nucleotide sequence: TGTGCCAGCAGCTTAACGCCGACCACAGATACGCAGTATTTT. This codes for CASSLTPTTDTQYF.

By share, this clonotype ranks as medium-sized. This chain connects TRBV5-1 to TRBJ1-2; tentative D call: TRBD1 (5 bases). The CDR3 totals 13 residues. CDR1 and CDR2 (germline): SGHRS, YFSETQ. V gave up 3 bases and J gave up 8 bases, with 14 bases separating them. The CDR3 region has the DNA TGCGCCAGCAGCTCCCAGCCAGGGCAAGGCTACACCTTC. It translates to CASSSQPGQGYTF.

Ten or more counts support this clonotype. This chain connects TRBV12-3 or TRBV12-4 to TRBJ1-5; TRBD1 matches 8 bases. This CDR3 is built from 14 residues. V was pared by 4 bases and J by 6 bases, with 5 bases of the junction left unmatched. The CDR3: CASSSRTGSQPQHF. The CDR3 bases are TGTGCCAGCAGTTCCCGGACAGGGAGTCAGCCCCAGCATTTT.

This clonotype is classed as medium-sized. The genes are TRBV4-3 and TRBJ1-2, with 10 bases lining up with TRBD1. CDR1 is LGHNA and CDR2 is YSLEER in the germline V gene. J gave up 7 bases and V 0 bases, and 5 bases lay outside the gene matches. There are 15 residues in the CDR3. The CDR3 DNA reads TGCGCCAGCAGCCAAGACAGACAGGGGGCAAGTGGCTACACCTTC. This encodes CASSQDRQGASGYTF.

This clonotype was counted ten times or more. The gene calls are TRBV6-5 and TRBJ2-3; TRBD2 might be the D (7 bases). The CDR3 is 14 amino acids. Germline lookup yields CDR1 MNHEY and CDR2 SVGAGI. V lost 4 bases and J 5 bases, leaving 13 bases between the germline ends. CDR3 nucleotides: TGTGCCAGCAGTTGGCGGGGGCGCATAGATACGCAGTATTTT. The encoded protein is CASSWRGRIDTQYF.

This clonotype showed up many times. The V gene is TRBV11-2, the J gene TRBJ2-1; D gene ambiguous. The CDR3 is made up of 12 amino acids. Germline-derived CDR1 and CDR2 are SGHAT and FQNNGV. V lost 1 base to trimming and J lost 8 bases, with 6 bases between them. This CDR3 reads CASSLVADEQFF. The CDR3 coding sequence is TGTGCCAGCAGCTTAGTTGCAGATGAGCAGTTCTTC.

This clonotype was observed at least ten times. The V and J genes are TRBV7-2 and TRBJ2-2, with 12 bases identical to TRBD2. The J segment lost 3 bases and the V segment lost 5 bases, leaving 10 bases of the junction unmatched. The CDR3 runs 18 residues. Per the germline V gene, CDR1 is SGHTA and CDR2 is FQGNSA. The CDR3: CASSNRLAGDWDTGELFF. DNA for the CDR3: TGTGCCAGCAGCAACCGACTAGCGGGAGATTGGGACACCGGGGAGCTGTTTTTT.